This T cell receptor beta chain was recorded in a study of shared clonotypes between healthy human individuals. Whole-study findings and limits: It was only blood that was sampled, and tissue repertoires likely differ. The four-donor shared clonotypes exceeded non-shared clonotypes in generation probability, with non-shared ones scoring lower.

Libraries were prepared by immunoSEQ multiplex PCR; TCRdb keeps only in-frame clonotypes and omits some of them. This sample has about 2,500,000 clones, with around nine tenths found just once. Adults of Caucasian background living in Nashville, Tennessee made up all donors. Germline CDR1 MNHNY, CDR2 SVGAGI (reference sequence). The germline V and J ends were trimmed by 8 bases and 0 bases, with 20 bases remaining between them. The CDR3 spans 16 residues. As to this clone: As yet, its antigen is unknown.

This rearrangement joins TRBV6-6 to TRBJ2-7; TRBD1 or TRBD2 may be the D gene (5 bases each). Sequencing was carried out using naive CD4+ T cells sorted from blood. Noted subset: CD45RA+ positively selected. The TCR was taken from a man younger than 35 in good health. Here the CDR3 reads CASSGASGQSSYEQYF. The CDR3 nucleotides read TGTGCCAGCTCAGGTGCCAGCGGACAAAGCTCCTACGAGCAGTACTTC.